What follows are 22 T cell receptor beta chains derived from one specimen sequenced in a study of human T cells and chemical hapten exposure. Stated time point: patch test 3, about 24 weeks after DPC sensitization. This sample's treatment: therapeutic diphenylcyclopropenone sensitization with weekly scalp DPC. TCRdb reprocessed the RACE reads via MiXCR and lists one record per CDR3 protein. This sample has about 82,000 distinct CDR3 sequences, with 9.5% to 14% found just once. Source: whole blood, taken in connection with sensitization to the hapten diphenylcyclopropenone (DPC). The receptors stem from a woman aged 45-59 years with alopecia areata. Some clones in this sample may be carry-over from other donors' samples.

This clonotype was counted many times. The chain links TRBV29-1 to TRBJ2-6; perhaps TRBD2 as D (5 bases). The CDR3 has 14 residues. Germline V gene data show CDR1 as SQVTM and CDR2 as ANQGSEA. Trimming pared 4 bases from V and 2 bases from J, leaving 9 bases between. In DNA form, the CDR3 reads TGCAGCGTTGGGCCCGGGACTGGGGCCAACGTCCTGACTTTC. Its translation is CSVGPGTGANVLTF.

This clonotype was seen ten or more times. The V call is TRBV29-1, the J call TRBJ1-2; D is ambiguous. Trimming took off 4 bases at V and 0 bases at J, with 6 bases between the two ends. Germline V CDR1 and CDR2: SQVTM, ANQGSEA. The CDR3 has 12 residues. Here the CDR3 reads CSVAGTNYGYTF. CDR3 DNA: TGCAGCGTTGCCGGGACTAACTATGGCTACACCTTC.

The table lists this clonotype with a few counts. The V and J genes are TRBV9 and TRBJ2-3; perhaps TRBD1 as D (6 bases). V dropped 3 bases and J dropped 1 base, with 12 bases sitting between them. Per the germline V gene, CDR1 is SGDLS and CDR2 is YYNGEE. The CDR3 extends over 15 amino acids. Written as DNA, the CDR3 is TGTGCCAGCAGCGCCCAGCGGACAGGCACAGATACGCAGTATTTT. Its translation: CASSAQRTGTDTQYF.

The table lists this clonotype with many counts. The chain carries TRBV5-1 and TRBJ2-5; 15 bases line up with TRBD2. Looked up from germline, CDR1 is SGHRS and CDR2 is YFSETQ. V was clipped by 0 bases and J by 5 bases; unmatched bases: 11. The CDR3 is made up of 19 amino acids. CDR3 bases: TGCGCCAGCAGCTTGGAAAGGACTAGCGGGAGGGCCGACCTGGAGACCCAGTACTTC. Its protein is CASSLERTSGRADLETQYF. Supplemented by reference TRBV5-1 and TRBJ2-5, the full variable domain reads KAGVTQTPRYLIKTRGQQVTLSCSPISGHRSVSWYQQTPGQGLQFLFEYFSETQRNKGNFPGRFSGRQFSNSRSEMNVSTLELGDSALYLCASSLERTSGRADLETQYFGPGTRLLVL.

The chain carries TRBV14 and TRBJ1-6; no reliable D call. The CDR3 has 15 amino acids. Germline V gene sequence: CDR1 SGHDN, CDR2 FVKESK. V lost 6 bases, J lost 0 bases, and 9 bases lay in between. CDR3 sequence: CASRPRSSYNSPLHF. In nucleotides, the CDR3 is TGTGCCAGCAGACCCCGAAGCTCCTATAATTCACCCCTCCACTTT.

This clonotype was seen more than once but under ten times. The chain links TRBV2 to TRBJ2-1, with 9 bases matching TRBD1. With V trimmed by 3 bases and J by 8 bases, 11 bases remained unmatched. From germline, CDR1 is SNHLY and CDR2 FYNNEI. This CDR3 spans 16 amino acids. Here the CDR3 DNA reads TGTGCCAGCAGTGACCCCGGGACAGGGTACGGGGATGAGCAGTTCTTC. Translated: CASSDPGTGYGDEQFF.

This clonotype was found a few times. The V call is TRBV29-1, the J call TRBJ2-3, with 8 bases identical to TRBD1. CDR3 length: 13 amino acids. Germline V gene lookup returns CDR1 SQVTM and CDR2 ANQGSEA. Germline trimming cut 4 bases from V and 0 bases from J; bases unmatched to any gene: 0. The CDR3 loop is CSVGDRSTDTQYF. In DNA, the CDR3 is TGCAGCGTTGGGGACAGGAGCACAGATACGCAGTATTTT.

This clonotype was observed at least ten times. The J gene is TRBJ2-3, the V gene TRBV27; D possibly corresponds to TRBD1 (5 bases). Germline loops: CDR1 MNHEY, CDR2 SMNVEV (reference sequence). The CDR3 runs to 16 residues. The V gene lost 5 bases and the J gene lost 0 bases, with 15 bases spanning the gap. The CDR3 coding sequence is TGTGCCAGCAGTCCCGGACAACTGGAGAGCACAGATACGCAGTATTTT. Protein product: CASSPGQLESTDTQYF.

Many counts were recorded for this clonotype. The V call is TRBV28, the J call TRBJ1-4; D is possibly TRBD1 (6 bases). The CDR3 is 15 amino acids. V lost 5 bases, J lost 0 bases, and 10 bases lay in between. CDR1 MDHEN and CDR2 SYDVKM come from the germline V gene. This CDR3 is CASSRQAATNEKLFF. The CDR3 DNA reads as TGTGCCAGCAGTCGACAGGCCGCAACTAATGAAAAACTGTTTTTT.

This clonotype appeared many times. The V call is TRBV7-9, the J call TRBJ2-3, with D possibly called TRBD1 or TRBD2 (6 bases each). The V and J ends lost 2 bases and 5 bases respectively, with 17 bases between them. The germline V gene encodes CDR1 SEHNR and CDR2 FQNEAQ (reference sequence). This CDR3 has 16 amino acids. The CDR3 protein is CASSLPQQGGKDTQYF. CDR3 coding DNA: TGTGCCAGCAGCTTACCCCAACAGGGAGGCAAAGATACGCAGTATTTT.

This clonotype was seen more than once but under ten times. The rearrangement links TRBV5-8 to TRBJ2-7; D assignment may be TRBD1 or TRBD2 (7 bases each). The CDR3 runs to 17 residues. The germline gives CDR1 SGHTS, CDR2 YDEGEE. Trimming stripped 2 bases from V and 0 bases from J, with 18 bases between. The CDR3 nucleotides are TGTGCCAGCAGCTTAACCCAGGGGGGGGATGCCTCCTACGAGCAGTACTTC. This gives the protein CASSLTQGGDASYEQYF. The entire variable domain, with the rest obtained from reference TRBV5-8 and TRBJ2-7, is as follows: EAGVTQSPTHLIKTRGQQATLRCSPISGHTSVYWYQQALGLGLQFLLWYDEGEERNRGNFPPRFSGRQFPNYSSELNVNALELEDSALYLCASSLTQGGDASYEQYFGPGTRLTVT.

The sample holds many counts of this clonotype. The rearrangement uses TRBV20-1 and TRBJ2-1, with 14 nucleotides matching TRBD2. Germline CDR1 reads DFQATT; CDR2 reads SNEGSKA (reference sequence). The CDR3 sequence is 16 residues long. The trim removed 4 bases at V and 1 base at J, leaving 3 bases unmatched. CDR3 bases: TGCAGTGCTACAGGGACTAGCGGGAGATCCTACAATGAGCAGTTCTTC. Translation: CSATGTSGRSYNEQFF.

The V and J genes are TRBV18 and TRBJ2-5, with D unclear. Germline lookup yields CDR1 KGHSH and CDR2 LQKENI. V lost 5 bases, J lost 0 bases, and 13 bases lay in between. The CDR3 loop spans 15 amino acids. The CDR3 DNA sequence: TGTGCCAGCTCAACCCAGCTCTCCCACCAAGAGACCCAGTACTTC. This codes for CASSTQLSHQETQYF.

This clonotype was found many times. The chain employs TRBV2 and TRBJ2-1, with a tentative D call TRBD1 (6 bases). The CDR3 length is 15 residues. CDR1 and CDR2 (germline): SNHLY, FYNNEI. Deletions cut 2 bases from V and 6 bases from J, with 14 bases between. CDR3 bases: TGTGCCAGCAGTGAACTGGCCAGGGGTGGCAATGAGCAGTTCTTC. This translates into CASSELARGGNEQFF.

This clonotype was recorded a few times. V usage is TRBV28 and J usage is TRBJ2-5; 7 bases agree with TRBD2. The CDR3 is 14 residues long. Germline values: CDR1 MDHEN, CDR2 SYDVKM. The V and J ends lost 5 bases and 1 base, in that order; junction bases with no gene match: 4. CDR3 coding DNA: TGTGCCAGCAGTCCCGGGGGGATCCAAGAGACCCAGTACTTC. It codes for CASSPGGIQETQYF.

This clonotype was found a few times. The V and J genes are TRBV6-1 and TRBJ2-3; no reliable D call. The germline CDR1 and CDR2 sequences are MNHNS and SASEGT. Trimming took off 2 bases at V and 2 bases at J, with 11 bases between the two ends. The CDR3 spans 15 residues. The CDR3, as DNA: TGTGCCAGCAGTGAATACGGTGCCCCCACAGATACGCAGTATTTT. Amino acid sequence: CASSEYGAPTDTQYF.

This clonotype has ten or more counts. The rearrangement links TRBV3-1 to TRBJ2-1; no clear D gene. The V end was cut by 6 bases, the J end by 9 bases, with 9 bases between. CDR3 length: 11 residues. Looked up from germline, CDR1 is LGHDT and CDR2 is YNNKEL (reference sequence). CDR3 loop: CASSLRSEQFF. The CDR3, as DNA: TGTGCCAGCAGTCTAAGAAGTGAGCAGTTCTTC.

The chain couples TRBV4-3 to TRBJ2-7; D possibly matches TRBD1 or TRBD2 (5 bases each). Per the germline V gene, CDR1 is LGHNA and CDR2 is YSLEER. The germline V and J ends were trimmed by 8 bases and 3 bases, with 17 bases remaining between them. CDR3 length: 14 residues. DNA for the CDR3: TGCGCCAGCTCCTTGGGGGTAGAGCGCTACGAGCAGTACTTC. Translated: CASSLGVERYEQYF.

This clonotype was found many times. The chain is built from TRBV25-1 and TRBJ1-5; 9 bases line up with TRBD1. V was clipped by 1 base and J by 6 bases; unmatched bases: 7. The CDR3 runs to 16 residues. In germline, CDR1 is MGHDK, CDR2 SYGVNS. CDR3 protein: CASSESTDRGSQPQHF. The CDR3 region has the DNA TGTGCCAGCAGTGAATCAACGGACAGGGGTAGTCAGCCCCAGCATTTT. The variable domain in full, completed from reference TRBV25-1 and TRBJ1-5, reads EADIYQTPRYLVIGTGKKITLECSQTMGHDKMYWYQQDPGMELHLIHYSYGVNSTEKGDLSSESTVSRIRTEHFPLTLESARPSHTSQYLCASSESTDRGSQPQHFGDGTRLSIL.

This clonotype has a count of ten or more. V gene TRBV5-1 combines with J gene TRBJ2-3, with TRBD2 as a possible D gene (5 bases). Germline CDR1 is SGHRS and CDR2 is YFSETQ. The CDR3 is 14 amino acids. Trimming stripped 3 bases from V and 6 bases from J, with 14 bases between. CDR3 loop: CASSWTAEQDTQYF. CDR3 DNA: TGCGCCAGCAGCTGGACTGCAGAGCAGGATACGCAGTATTTT.

Ten or more counts support this clonotype. The DNA of the CDR3 is TGTGCCAGCAGCTTAAGGGTTGGGGAGCAGTTCTTC. Residues: CASSLRVGEQFF. The chain carries TRBV7-3 and TRBJ2-1; D remains unclear. CDR1 and CDR2 (germline): SGHTA, FQGTGA. The CDR3 runs to 12 residues. The V gene lost 1 base and the J gene lost 10 bases, with 8 bases spanning the gap.

The chain combines TRBV11-2 with TRBJ2-7; unclear D gene. There are 15 residues in the CDR3. V was shortened by 4 bases and J by 6 bases, with 19 bases between the two germline ends. CDR1 is SGHAT and CDR2 is FQNNGV in the germline V gene. The CDR3 reads CASSSDAGRASEQYF. The CDR3 DNA sequence: TGTGCCAGCAGCTCAGACGCCGGCCGGGCCAGCGAGCAGTACTTC.